The clone carrying this T cell receptor beta chain was observed many times. Its antigen remains unknown. This sample is part of a study of Graves' ophthalmopathy and Graves' hyperthyroidism. Turning to the study itself: Investigators collected peripheral blood at initial diagnosis, before any treatment was given.

CDR1 is DFQATT and CDR2 is SNEGSKA in the germline V gene (reference sequence). V was trimmed by 5 bases and J by 1 base, leaving 9 bases between them. This CDR3 is built from 13 residues. Notes on the study in general: Blood was where most expanded thyroid clonotypes above 0.001 frequency also turned up. Researchers report that a 13-signature model separated ophthalmopathy from stable hyperthyroidism, posting less than 90% sensitivity and about 82% specificity.

Orbital computed tomography and thyroid ultrasound, along with TRAb, serum thyroxine and clinical symptoms, underpinned diagnosis. TCR beta CDR3 amplification used RNA transcripts. Investigators did first-round RT-PCR with HTBI primers, then second-round multiplex PCR. MiXCR, applied by TCRdb to the multiplex PCR reads, yields one record per CDR3 protein. The repertoire holds a few hundred thousand distinct CDR3 sequences, with approximately 18% as singletons. This TCR derives from an adult woman with stable Graves' hyperthyroidism. This chain connects TRBV20-1 to TRBJ2-4; tentative D call: TRBD2 (6 bases). Specimen: peripheral blood. The CDR3 DNA sequence: TGCAGTGCTCATGCGGGGGCCAAAAACATTCAGTACTTC. Protein sequence: CSAHAGAKNIQYF.